These 15 T cell receptor beta chains were all obtained from the same sample, sequenced in a study of shared clonotypes between healthy human individuals. Naive CD8 cells lacked CD45RO, underwent positive selection for CCR7 and left out terminally differentiated effector memory CD45RA+ cells. Profiling relied on immunoSEQ multiplex PCR, and the TCRdb table lists in-frame clones only, not all of them. The sample comprises about 2 million clones, approximately 94% of which are singletons, and about 1.1% rests with the top ten. What was sequenced was naive CD8+ T cells sorted from blood. The receptors stem from a young man in good health.

Concerning this clone itself: This sample includes further DNA sequences coding for the same CDR3. The rearrangement uses TRBV9 and TRBJ2-5, with TRBD2 matching 7 bases. The CDR3 contains 14 residues. Per germline, CDR1 SGDLS and CDR2 YYNGEE. The trim removed 0 bases at V and 1 base at J, leaving 0 bases unmatched. CDR3 sequence reads: CASSVAGGQETQYF. Written as DNA, the CDR3 is TGTGCCAGCAGCGTAGCGGGGGGCCAAGAGACCCAGTACTTC.

V usage is TRBV6-5 and J usage is TRBJ2-5, with TRBD2 identical over 10 bases. The CDR3 covers 16 residues. With 2 bases clipped from V and 2 bases from J, the junction kept 5 bases outside the gene matches. Germline CDR1 MNHEY, CDR2 SVGAGI. This CDR3 is CASSYQAAGGQETQYF. The CDR3 nucleotides are TGTGCCAGCAGTTACCAAGCAGCGGGGGGGCAAGAGACCCAGTACTTC.

The chain employs TRBV9 and TRBJ2-3; 10 positions agree with TRBD2. V lost 2 bases to trimming and J lost 1 base; unmatched junction nucleotides: 4. This CDR3 is 16 amino acids long. Germline loops: CDR1 SGDLS, CDR2 YYNGEE. The DNA for the CDR3 is TGTGCCAGCAGCGTGCCTAGCGGGAGCGGCACAGATACGCAGTATTTT. It translates to CASSVPSGSGTDTQYF.

V usage is TRBV4-2 and J usage is TRBJ2-7; D is possibly TRBD2 (6 bases). The CDR3 is 13 residues long. CDR1 LGHNA and CDR2 YNFKEQ come from the germline V gene. Trimming removed 0 bases from V and 6 bases from J, with 9 bases in between. CDR3 region: CASSQDGGAEQYF. The CDR3 DNA reads TGTGCCAGCAGCCAAGATGGCGGGGCCGAGCAGTACTTC.

The chain employs TRBV4-1 and TRBJ2-7, with no clear D. Germline values: CDR1 MGHRA, CDR2 YSYEKL. Trimming stripped 5 bases from V and 6 bases from J, with 8 bases between. This CDR3 comprises 11 residues. This CDR3 is CASSSGREQYF. DNA for the CDR3: TGCGCCAGCAGCAGTGGGCGCGAGCAGTACTTC.

The chain couples TRBV18 to TRBJ1-1, with D possibly matching TRBD1 (5 bases). Trimming left V 0 bases short and J 3 bases short, with 14 bases between. The CDR3 has 16 residues. Per the germline V gene, CDR1 is KGHSH and CDR2 is LQKENI. The DNA of the CDR3 is TGTGCCAGCTCACCACCTAATGGAGGGGCCGACACTGAAGCTTTCTTT. Protein: CASSPPNGGADTEAFF.

The chain carries TRBV5-6 and TRBJ1-1; D gene uncertain. In germline, CDR1 is SGHDT, CDR2 YYEEEE. The CDR3 covers 13 residues. Trimming left V 0 bases short and J 8 bases short, with 11 bases between. In nucleotides, the CDR3 is TGTGCCAGCAGCTTGGTTATGGGATCAGAAGCTTTCTTT. Translating it yields CASSLVMGSEAFF.

V gene TRBV27 combines with J gene TRBJ2-5; TRBD1 matches 8 bases. Looked up from germline, CDR1 is MNHEY and CDR2 is SMNVEV (reference sequence). V dropped 6 bases and J dropped 4; count of bases not matched to a gene: 4. This CDR3 comprises 13 residues. The CDR3 nucleotides are TGTGCCAGCAGACGGACAGGGACAGAGACCCAGTACTTC. As protein: CASRRTGTETQYF.

This rearrangement joins TRBV7-9 to TRBJ2-1; 7 positions match TRBD2. This CDR3 has 16 residues. V dropped 5 bases and J dropped 0; count of bases not matched to a gene: 7. Germline V gene sequence: CDR1 SEHNR, CDR2 FQNEAQ (reference sequence). This CDR3 is CASSPRRGSSYNEQFF. As DNA, the CDR3 is TGTGCCAGCAGCCCGAGGCGGGGGAGCTCCTACAATGAGCAGTTCTTC. Variable domain in full (rest from reference TRBV7-9 and TRBJ2-1): DTGVSQNPRHKITKRGQNVTFRCDPISEHNRLYWYRQTLGQGPEFLTYFQNEAQLEKSRLLSDRFSAERPKGSFSTLEIQRTEQGDSAMYLCASSPRRGSSYNEQFFGPGTRLTVL.

This clone has only one observation. The V call is TRBV4-1, the J call TRBJ2-7; the D is unclear. The CDR3 totals 15 residues. Germline V gives CDR1 MGHRA, CDR2 YSYEKL. The germline V and J ends were trimmed by 0 bases and 3 bases, with 12 bases remaining between them. In nucleotides, the CDR3 is TGCGCCAGCAGCCAAGATCCAGTGCCGGGCTACGAGCAGTACTTC. Translated: CASSQDPVPGYEQYF.

The rearrangement links TRBV7-9 to TRBJ1-3; 10 positions agree with TRBD1. J gave up 8 bases and V 1 base, and 5 bases lay outside the gene matches. Germline V gives CDR1 SEHNR, CDR2 FQNEAQ (reference sequence). The CDR3 is 15 amino acids. The CDR3 here is CASSLGQGASDTIYF. In DNA, the CDR3 is TGTGCCAGCAGCTTAGGACAGGGGGCCAGCGACACCATATATTTT.

V and J are TRBV30 and TRBJ2-7; D gene ambiguous. The length of the CDR3 is 13 residues. From germline, CDR1 is GTSNPN and CDR2 SVGIG (reference sequence). V was shortened by 0 bases and J by 3 bases, with 9 bases between the two germline ends. CDR3 nucleotide sequence: TGTGCCTGGAGTGTAGGGTACGGCTACGAGCAGTACTTC. Translating it yields CAWSVGYGYEQYF.

This clone is a singleton in its sample. V is TRBV5-4 and J is TRBJ2-7; D ambiguous. CDR3 length: 13 amino acids. Trimming shortened V by 2 bases and J by 2 bases, and 8 bases separated the two germline ends. Germline V gene lookup returns CDR1 SGHNT and CDR2 YYREEE (reference sequence). CDR3 in DNA: TGTGCCAGCAGCTTCCCCAGCGCCTACGAGCAGTACTTC. Its protein is CASSFPSAYEQYF.

About this clone itself: This sample includes further DNA sequences coding for the same CDR3. The chain uses TRBV7-9 and TRBJ2-1; D may match TRBD1 or TRBD2 (5 bases each). Germline loops: CDR1 SEHNR, CDR2 FQNEAQ (reference sequence). The CDR3 runs 12 residues. V lost 5 bases and J lost 8, with 10 bases in between. The CDR3 nucleotides are TGTGCCAGCAGCCGAGGGGTCCATGAGCAGTTCTTC. This gives the protein CASSRGVHEQFF.

This chain uses TRBV5-1 with TRBJ1-1; the D gene is possibly TRBD1 (5 bases). Germline V CDR1 and CDR2: SGHRS, YFSETQ. V shed 4 bases and J shed 9 bases, with 28 bases lying between them. This CDR3 region has 17 residues. CDR3 sequence: CASSGSGTEDAPLKAFF. The CDR3 DNA reads as TGCGCCAGCAGCGGTTCCGGGACCGAGGACGCCCCGTTGAAAGCTTTCTTT.